Listed below are T cell receptor beta chains from one sample, sequenced in a study of CD8 T cells in ankylosing spondylitis. TCRdb reprocessed the 5' RACE reads via MiXCR and lists one record per CDR3 protein. The sample holds about 36,000 distinct CDR3 sequences, 9.5% to 11% seen once. What was sequenced was synovial fluid, either unsorted or a sorted T cell fraction (not recorded which). These receptor sequences come from a male donor with ankylosing spondylitis. Both conserved end residues are part of each CDR3. The D gene is left open where the match is weak. Clone size is not always given. Where it is, it says once, few, many or a class for expanded clones.

cdr3_nt | cdr3_aa | j_call | d_call | v_call | clone_size
TGTGCCAGCAGTTTATGGGGCAGGGACGGCACTGAAGCTTTCTTT | CASSLWGRDGTEAFF | TRBJ1-1 | . | TRBV28 | few
TGTGCAACCGGACGGACCTCGATCCACAATGAGCAGTTCTTC | CATGRTSIHNEQFF | TRBJ2-1 | . | TRBV6-2/TRBV6-3 | .
TGTGCCAGCAGCTTACGACGGCACCAAGAGACCCAGTACTTC | CASSLRRHQETQYF | TRBJ2-5 | . | TRBV13 | large
TGTGCCAGCAGAGACATTCGCGGCTCCTACGAGCAGTACTTC | CASRDIRGSYEQYF | TRBJ2-7 | . | TRBV6-1 | many
TGTGCCAGCAGTTTCGGGCTAGCGGGAGGGATGAATGAGCAGTTCTTC | CASSFGLAGGMNEQFF | TRBJ2-1 | TRBD2 | TRBV28 | few
TGCGCCAGCAGCCACGGGCCTCTATACGAGCAGTACTTC | CASSHGPLYEQYF | TRBJ2-7 | . | TRBV4-3 | once
TGTGCCAGCAGCGCCCTTGGGCCGACTGAGCAGTTCTTC | CASSALGPTEQFF | TRBJ2-1 | . | TRBV7-8 | few
TGCGCCAGCAGTCAATACCGACAGCCCGCTGAAGCTTTCTTT | CASSQYRQPAEAFF | TRBJ1-1 | . | TRBV23-1 | few
TGTGCTAGCAGCTTAACGTCAGAGTCCTACGAGCAGTACTTC | CASSLTSESYEQYF | TRBJ2-7 | . | TRBV7-7 | few
TGCAGTGCTAGAGAGAGATGGACAGGGGGGGTGTACTATGGCTACACCTTC | CSARERWTGGVYYGYTF | TRBJ1-2 | TRBD1 | TRBV20-1 | few
TGCAGTTTGGTAGGGCTACTTGACAATGAGCAGTTCTTC | CSLVGLLDNEQFF | TRBJ2-1 | . | TRBV29-1 | many
TGTGCCAGCAGTTTATCGGTCGGGACTAGCGGGGTCGGAACCCAGTACTTC | CASSLSVGTSGVGTQYF | TRBJ2-5 | TRBD2 | TRBV27 | .
TGTGCCAGCAGCTTAGGCTACAATGAGCAGTTCTTC | CASSLGYNEQFF | TRBJ2-1 | . | TRBV11-2 | .
TGCGCCAGCAGCTGGACTCCCGGAGGCGAAGCGGATGAGCAGTTCTTC | CASSWTPGGEADEQFF | TRBJ2-1 | . | TRBV5-1 | .
TGTGCCAGCAGCCCGAGGGACAGGGGCCAGGATACGCAGTATTTT | CASSPRDRGQDTQYF | TRBJ2-3 | TRBD1 | TRBV7-2 | few